This TCR beta chain was recovered during a study of blood T cell repertoires in COVID-19. Study-wide context: Donors in the United States, Italy and Spain gave samples during acute or convalescent COVID-19. From T cells, B-cell-depleted T cells, or PBMCs came the material, which was cDNA or gDNA.

V was pared by 6 bases and J by 4 bases, with 12 bases between. Looked up from germline, CDR1 is MNHEY and CDR2 is SVGAGI. The CDR3 length is 13 residues. Note on this clone: Given the absence of the conserved phenylalanine or tryptophan at the CDR3 end, a read error is likely.

Under the authors' procedure: Estimated nucleated cell counts came from reference gene primer amplification. Sequenced by immunoSEQ multiplex PCR; TCRdb stores in-frame clones only, minus some. V, J and clone size are those of that table, while D and trimming were read from the DNA. The sample carries over 150,000 clones, about 80% recorded once. Sequencing was performed on peripheral blood. The sequence derives from a woman aged 55-70 years with acute or convalescent COVID-19. The V call is TRBV6-5, the J call TRBJ1-2; D is ambiguous. The CDR3 DNA follows: TGTGCCAGCAGGTCGGAGACCATCTATGGCTACACCCTC. This sequence encodes CASRSETIYGYTL.